The 14 T cell receptor beta chains below all came from one sample that was sequenced in a study of blood T cell repertoires in COVID-19 (dated by TCRdb to 2018 to 2021). The protocol used for the library was the immunoSEQ multiplex PCR assay. The table was pulled from immuneACCESS by TCRdb, which kept in-frame rearrangements only. Such tables lose some clones; where checked, under half of the loss comes from unresolved V genes, and the rest has no known cause. Here the sample has 300,000 to 350,000 clones; roughly 90% occur a single time. Roughly 2.8% of the sample goes to the ten largest clones. Source material: peripheral blood. These receptors originate from a woman aged 25 to 39 with COVID-19, enrolled during active disease.

This chain joins TRBV6-5 and TRBJ1-2; 7 bases align to TRBD1. CDR3 length: 13 amino acids. Unmatched junction bases numbered 5, after V lost 4 bases and J lost 6 bases. Germline CDR1 MNHEY, CDR2 SVGAGI. This chain's CDR3 is CASSFQGVDGYTF. For the CDR3, the DNA is TGTGCCAGCAGTTTTCAGGGGGTGGATGGCTACACCTTC.

The chain has TRBV11-2 and TRBJ1-4, with a weak D call TRBD1 (5 bases). The germline V gene has CDR1 SGHAT and CDR2 FQNNGV. The CDR3 sequence is 17 residues long. The V and J ends lost 4 bases and 8 bases respectively, with 23 bases between them. CDR3 amino acids: CASSSAIFRGVEEKLFF. In DNA form, the CDR3 reads TGTGCCAGCAGCTCGGCTATTTTCCGGGGGGTGGAGGAAAAACTGTTTTTT.

V is TRBV7-2 and J is TRBJ2-1, with 9 bases that match TRBD2. This CDR3 contains 15 residues. V was pared by 1 base and J by 7 bases, with 5 bases of the junction left unmatched. Looked up from germline, CDR1 is SGHTA and CDR2 is FQGNSA. CDR3 residues: CASSLVGLAANEQFF. CDR3 nucleotides: TGTGCCAGCAGCTTAGTGGGACTAGCAGCAAATGAGCAGTTCTTC.

V is TRBV19 and J is TRBJ1-6, with D unresolved. CDR3 length: 14 residues. The germline CDR1 and CDR2 sequences are LNHDA and SQIVND (reference sequence). The V gene lost 3 bases and the J gene lost 6 bases, with 9 bases spanning the gap. Here the CDR3 reads CASSMQTTNSPLHF. DNA of the CDR3: TGTGCCAGTAGTATGCAGACTACTAATTCACCCCTCCACTTT.

The CDR3 protein is CASRTDRVRTHEQYF. DNA for the CDR3: TGTGCCAGCAGGACTGACAGGGTAAGGACCCACGAGCAGTACTTC. The chain joins TRBV7-9 to TRBJ2-7; 7 bases agree with TRBD1. With 6 bases clipped from V and 5 bases from J, the junction kept 13 bases outside the gene matches. Germline V gene data show CDR1 as SEHNR and CDR2 as FQNEAQ (reference sequence). This CDR3 contains 15 residues.

The chain couples TRBV19 to TRBJ1-5, with 7 bases aligning to TRBD1. This CDR3 is built from 14 residues. Germline trimming cut 2 bases from V and 7 bases from J; bases unmatched to any gene: 5. Germline lookup yields CDR1 LNHDA and CDR2 SQIVND (reference sequence). The CDR3 DNA follows: TGTGCCAGTAGTATACAGACAGGGTCCCAGCCCCAGCATTTT. This codes for CASSIQTGSQPQHF.

The rearrangement joins TRBV7-9 to TRBJ2-2; TRBD2 matches at 8 bases. CDR3 length: 16 residues. Germline CDR1 reads SEHNR; CDR2 reads FQNEAQ (reference sequence). V was clipped by 4 bases and J by 1 base; unmatched bases: 5. The CDR3 nucleotides read TGTGCCAGCAGCTCCCAACTAGCGGTGAACACCGGGGAGCTGTTTTTT. As protein: CASSSQLAVNTGELFF.

This chain connects TRBV18 to TRBJ2-1; 7 nucleotides align to TRBD1. Trimming cost V 8 bases and J 8 bases; bases outside gene matches: 6. This CDR3 contains 12 residues. Germline CDR1 KGHSH, CDR2 LQKENI. The CDR3 sequence is CASNRDSDEQFF. The CDR3 nucleotides are TGTGCCAGCAACCGGGACAGCGATGAGCAGTTCTTC. Full variable domain (outside the CDR3, taken from reference TRBV18 and TRBJ2-1): NAGVMQNPRHLVRRRGQEARLRCSPMKGHSHVYWYRQLPEEGLKFMVYLQKENIIDESGMPKERFSAEFPKEGPSILRIQQVVRGDSAAYFCASNRDSDEQFFGPGTRLTVL.

This chain joins TRBV28 and TRBJ1-1; 7 bases agree with TRBD1. Germline loops: CDR1 MDHEN, CDR2 SYDVKM. V dropped 5 bases and J dropped 4; count of bases not matched to a gene: 10. The CDR3 is 15 residues long. CDR3: CASSHRGQGGTEAFF. In nucleotides, the CDR3 is TGTGCCAGCAGTCATAGGGGTCAGGGGGGCACTGAAGCTTTCTTT.

V and J are TRBV5-1 and TRBJ2-1, with 8 bases lining up with TRBD2. The germline CDR1 and CDR2 sequences are SGHRS and YFSETQ. The CDR3 consists of 15 residues. The V segment lost 2 bases and the J segment 12 bases; nucleotides outside the gene matches: 13. Written as DNA, the CDR3 is TGCGCCAGCAGCTTAACTAGCGGCGCCGTTAGGGTGCAGTTCTTC. It translates to CASSLTSGAVRVQFF. Using reference TRBV5-1 and TRBJ2-1 for the parts outside the CDR3, the full variable domain is KAGVTQTPRYLIKTRGQQVTLSCSPISGHRSVSWYQQTPGQGLQFLFEYFSETQRNKGNFPGRFSGRQFSNSRSEMNVSTLELGDSALYLCASSLTSGAVRVQFFGPGTRLTVL.

This chain links TRBV28 with TRBJ2-5; TRBD1 agrees at 7 bases. This CDR3 region has 15 residues. The V and J ends lost 5 bases and 1 base, in that order; junction bases with no gene match: 7. Germline CDR1 MDHEN, CDR2 SYDVKM. The DNA for the CDR3 is TGTGCCAGCAGTGACTTAAGGACAGGCCAAGAGACCCAGTACTTC. Translation gives CASSDLRTGQETQYF.

This clone was counted once. The V and J genes are TRBV9 and TRBJ2-7; 9 bases line up with TRBD1. The CDR3 is made up of 15 amino acids. V lost 0 bases to trimming and J lost 4 bases; unmatched junction nucleotides: 5. The germline CDR1 and CDR2 sequences are SGDLS and YYNGEE. The CDR3 loop reads CASSVDGQGIYEQYF. Written as DNA, the CDR3 is TGTGCCAGCAGCGTAGACGGACAGGGGATTTACGAGCAGTACTTC.

The rearrangement uses TRBV2 and TRBJ2-3, with TRBD2 matching 13 bases. CDR3 length equals 15 residues. With V trimmed by 4 bases and J by 6 bases, 4 bases remained unmatched. Germline-derived CDR1 and CDR2 are SNHLY and FYNNEI. The CDR3 sequence: CASSGTSGSSDTQYF. The DNA of the CDR3 is TGTGCCAGCAGTGGGACTAGCGGGAGTTCGGATACGCAGTATTTT.

The chain recombines TRBV7-2 with TRBJ2-5; a weak D match, TRBD2 (5 bases). The V gene lost 5 bases and the J gene lost 1 base, with 17 bases spanning the gap. The CDR3 totals 16 residues. Germline V gene data show CDR1 as SGHTA and CDR2 as FQGNSA. For the CDR3, the DNA is TGTGCCAGCAGCCAAGGGAGCGTCACAGTCCAAGAGACCCAGTACTTC. Its translation: CASSQGSVTVQETQYF.